This T cell receptor beta chain came from a study of regulatory T cells in long-lasting Graves disease. Overall study results and limits: Preferential use of TRBV28, TRBJ1-2 and TRBJ2-5 was seen in persistent disease. Peripheral blood was the sole material, not thyroid tissue. New patients shared over 800 public clonotypes, fewer than the roughly 3,000 shared by persistent patients.

CDR3 regions were amplified by Arm-PCR using iRepertoire HTBI primers to build TCR beta libraries. TCRdb re-derived calls from the multiplex PCR reads in MiXCR, one entry per CDR3 protein. The data show 650,000 to 700,000 distinct CDR3 sequences, approximately 29% seen once. The sample's time point: persistent/refractory GD, antithyroid drugs over 5 years with positive TRAb. RNA isolated from PBMCs was used to make the TCR library. Graves' disease diagnosis relied on American Thyroid Association guidelines. This clonotype has more than one count but fewer than ten. Its antigen is not identified. The CDR3 runs 14 residues. The V and J ends lost 4 bases and 5 bases, in that order; junction bases with no gene match: 11. CDR1 is GTSNPN, CDR2 SVGIG, per germline (reference sequence).

J is TRBJ2-7 and V is TRBV30; 7 nucleotides align to TRBD2. The source was peripheral blood mononuclear cells (PBMCs), collected when the disease was refractory, from a patient treated with antithyroid drugs. This receptor was obtained from a female donor with Graves disease. CDR3 DNA sequence: TGTGCCTGGACTGGCGGGAGAGGTTTCCACGAGCAGTACTTC. As protein: CAWTGGRGFHEQYF.